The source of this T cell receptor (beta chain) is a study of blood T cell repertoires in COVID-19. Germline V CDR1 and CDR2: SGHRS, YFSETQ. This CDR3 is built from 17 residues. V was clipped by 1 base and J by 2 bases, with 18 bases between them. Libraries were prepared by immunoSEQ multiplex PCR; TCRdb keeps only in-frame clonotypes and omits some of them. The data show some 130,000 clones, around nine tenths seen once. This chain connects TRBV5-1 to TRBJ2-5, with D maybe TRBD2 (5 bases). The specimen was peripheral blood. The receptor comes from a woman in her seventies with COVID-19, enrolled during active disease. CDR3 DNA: TGCGCCAGCAGCTTGTTCCCCACGGGCACGGGGCAAGAGACCCAGTACTTC. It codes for CASSLFPTGTGQETQYF.